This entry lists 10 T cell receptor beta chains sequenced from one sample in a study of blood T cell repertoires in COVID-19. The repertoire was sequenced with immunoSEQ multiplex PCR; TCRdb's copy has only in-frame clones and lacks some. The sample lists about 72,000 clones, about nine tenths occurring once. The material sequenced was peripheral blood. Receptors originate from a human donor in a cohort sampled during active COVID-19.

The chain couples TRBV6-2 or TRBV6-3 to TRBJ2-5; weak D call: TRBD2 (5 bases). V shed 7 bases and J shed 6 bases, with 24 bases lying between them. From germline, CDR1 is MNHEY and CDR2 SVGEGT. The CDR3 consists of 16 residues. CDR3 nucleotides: TGTGCCAGCAACCCTTCTCCGGCTGCGGGTCAGAAGACCCAGTACTTC. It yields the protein CASNPSPAAGQKTQYF.

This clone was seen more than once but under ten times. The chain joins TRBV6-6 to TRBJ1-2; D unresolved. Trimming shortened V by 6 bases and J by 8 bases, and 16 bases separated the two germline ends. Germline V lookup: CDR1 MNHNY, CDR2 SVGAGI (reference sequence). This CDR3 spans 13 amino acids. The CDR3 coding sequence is TGTGCCAGCAGCCCCACCAGGCAAGAGGGCTACACCTTC. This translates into CASSPTRQEGYTF.

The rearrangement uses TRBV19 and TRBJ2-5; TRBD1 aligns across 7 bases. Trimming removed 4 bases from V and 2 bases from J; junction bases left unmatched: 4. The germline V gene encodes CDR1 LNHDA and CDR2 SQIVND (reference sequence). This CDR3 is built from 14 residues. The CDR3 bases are TGTGCCAGTAGTACCGGGACAGTACAAGAGACCCAGTACTTC. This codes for CASSTGTVQETQYF.

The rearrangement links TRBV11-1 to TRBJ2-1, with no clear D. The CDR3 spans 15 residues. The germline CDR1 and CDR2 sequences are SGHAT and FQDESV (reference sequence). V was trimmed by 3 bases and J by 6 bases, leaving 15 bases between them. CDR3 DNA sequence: TGTGCCAGCAGCTTGTTGGAGCAGTCGGGCAATGAGCAGTTCTTC. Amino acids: CASSLLEQSGNEQFF.

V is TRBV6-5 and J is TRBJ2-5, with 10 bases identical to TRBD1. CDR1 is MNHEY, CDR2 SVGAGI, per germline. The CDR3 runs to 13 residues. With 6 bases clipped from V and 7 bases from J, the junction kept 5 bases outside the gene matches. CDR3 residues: CASSGTGVGTQYF. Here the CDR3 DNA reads TGTGCCAGCAGCGGGACAGGGGTCGGGACCCAGTACTTC.

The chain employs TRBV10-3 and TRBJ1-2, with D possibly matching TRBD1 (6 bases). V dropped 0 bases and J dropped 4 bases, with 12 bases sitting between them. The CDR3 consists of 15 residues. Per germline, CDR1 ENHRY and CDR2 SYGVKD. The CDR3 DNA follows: TGTGCCATCAGTGAGTCGTCAGGGGATGGCTATGGCTACACCTTC. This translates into CAISESSGDGYGYTF.

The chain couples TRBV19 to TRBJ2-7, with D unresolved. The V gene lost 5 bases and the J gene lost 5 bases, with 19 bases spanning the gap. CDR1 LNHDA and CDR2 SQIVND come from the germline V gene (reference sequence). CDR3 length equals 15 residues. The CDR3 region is CASSQTASARDEQYF. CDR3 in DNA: TGTGCCAGTAGTCAAACCGCTTCGGCCCGGGACGAGCAGTACTTC.

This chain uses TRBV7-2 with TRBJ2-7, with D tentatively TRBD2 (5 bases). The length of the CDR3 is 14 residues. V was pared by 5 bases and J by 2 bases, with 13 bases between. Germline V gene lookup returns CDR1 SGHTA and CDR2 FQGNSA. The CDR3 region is CASSPERPPYEQYF. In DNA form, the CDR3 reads TGTGCCAGCAGCCCCGAGCGGCCGCCCTACGAGCAGTACTTC.

The CDR3 bases are TGTGCCAGCAGTTACCCCGGAAAAGTAGCGGGCCTGAGCTACGAGCAGTACTTC. It translates to CASSYPGKVAGLSYEQYF. The rearrangement joins TRBV6-2 or TRBV6-3 to TRBJ2-7; 7 bases align to TRBD2. CDR3 size: 18 residues. CDR1 MNHEY and CDR2 SVGEGT come from the germline V gene. V lost 2 bases and J lost 3; bases outside the gene matches: 16.

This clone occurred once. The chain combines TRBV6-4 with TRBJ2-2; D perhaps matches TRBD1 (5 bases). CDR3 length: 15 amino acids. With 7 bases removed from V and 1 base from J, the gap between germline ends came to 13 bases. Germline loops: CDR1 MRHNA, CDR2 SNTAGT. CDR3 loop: CASTPQGQNTGELFF. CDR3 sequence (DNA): TGTGCCAGCACCCCCCAGGGCCAGAACACCGGGGAGCTGTTTTTT.